This T cell receptor beta chain originates from a study of T cells in Graves' hyperthyroidism and ophthalmopathy. General study results and limits: Before onset, ophthalmopathy was predicted by the model a median around 6.5 months earlier.

The source material, RNA transcripts, was used to amplify TCR beta CDR3 regions. A set of HTBI primers served as the primers for a first-round RT-PCR of the TCR CDR3. TCRdb redid the calling of the multiplex PCR reads with MiXCR, one entry per CDR3 protein. The data contain approximately 870,000 distinct CDR3 sequences, 35% to 45% of them singletons. The germline V gene encodes CDR1 LNHDA and CDR2 SQIVND (reference sequence). This CDR3 region has 15 residues. Trimming pared 2 bases from V and 4 bases from J, leaving 14 bases between. About this clonotype: Its antigen is still unknown.

The source is a man younger than 35 with Graves' hyperthyroidism. Sequenced input: blood. The rearrangement links TRBV19 to TRBJ1-2; TRBD1 might be the D (6 bases). CDR3 protein: CASSITGQIAYGYTF. The CDR3 DNA sequence: TGTGCCAGTAGTATAACTGGACAGATAGCCTATGGCTACACCTTC.